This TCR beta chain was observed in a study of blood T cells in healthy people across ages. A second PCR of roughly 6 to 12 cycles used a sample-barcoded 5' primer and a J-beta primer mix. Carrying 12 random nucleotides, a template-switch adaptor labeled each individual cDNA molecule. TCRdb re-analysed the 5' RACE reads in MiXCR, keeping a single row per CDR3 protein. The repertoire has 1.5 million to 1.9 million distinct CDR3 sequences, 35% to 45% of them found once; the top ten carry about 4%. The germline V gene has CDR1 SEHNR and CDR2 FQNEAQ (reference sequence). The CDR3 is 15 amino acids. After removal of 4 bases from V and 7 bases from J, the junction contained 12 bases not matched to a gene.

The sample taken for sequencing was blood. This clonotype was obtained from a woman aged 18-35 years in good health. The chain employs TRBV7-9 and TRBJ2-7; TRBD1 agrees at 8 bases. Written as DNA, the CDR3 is TGTGCCAGCAGCTATAGGACAGGGAACCCCTGGGAGCAGTACTTC. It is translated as CASSYRTGNPWEQYF.